This T cell receptor (beta chain) derives from a study of blood T cell repertoires in COVID-19. On the study more broadly: Italy, Spain and the United States were the sources of the convalescent and acute COVID-19 samples. T cells, B-cell-depleted T cells, or PBMCs supplied cDNA or gDNA.

Original methodology: Reference gene primer amplification gave estimated nucleated cell counts. Libraries were prepared by immunoSEQ multiplex PCR; TCRdb keeps only in-frame clonotypes and omits some of them. The V and J calls and clone size come from that table; D and trimming were worked out from the DNA. Of about 260,000 clones in the sample, less than 90% are singletons; the top ten hold roughly 4%. The V end lost 3 bases, the J end lost 10 bases, and 17 bases lay between the germline ends. Germline V CDR1 and CDR2: SGHRS, YFSETQ. The length of the CDR3 is 15 residues. The sample was peripheral blood. The receptor was derived from a man in his sixties with acute or convalescent COVID-19. The chain uses TRBV5-1 and TRBJ1-6; tentatively, D is TRBD1 (6 bases). The CDR3 loop reads CASSSNLGAESPLHF. CDR3 nucleotide sequence: TGCGCCAGCAGCTCCAACCTGGGGGCGGAATCACCCCTCCACTTT. Complete variable domain (other parts from reference TRBV5-1 and TRBJ1-6): KAGVTQTPRYLIKTRGQQVTLSCSPISGHRSVSWYQQTPGQGLQFLFEYFSETQRNKGNFPGRFSGRQFSNSRSEMNVSTLELGDSALYLCASSSNLGAESPLHFGNGTRLTVT.